This TCR beta chain is drawn from a study of T cells in Graves' hyperthyroidism and ophthalmopathy. After removal of 5 bases from V and 12 bases from J, the junction contained 16 bases not matched to a gene. CDR1 and CDR2 (germline): SGHVS, FNYEAQ. CDR3 length: 16 residues. Individuals with ophthalmopathy presented a Clinical Activity Score of at least 3, a NOSPECS grade of at least 4 and a duration under 3 months. Diagnoses used clinical symptoms, serum thyroxine and TRAb, thyroid ultrasound and orbital computed tomography. The authors obtained PBMCs from around 10 ml of fresh peripheral blood. Amplification yielded TCR beta CDR3 regions, with RNA transcripts as the source. TCR CDR3 regions were first amplified by RT-PCR with HTBI primers. TCRdb processed the multiplex PCR reads anew with MiXCR; each CDR3 protein has one entry. In the table there are 400,000 to 450,000 distinct CDR3 sequences, approximately 14% of which are singletons.

This clonotype was counted at least ten times. Its antigen is undetermined. General study points: Also found in blood were most expanded thyroid clonotypes above 0.001.

This clonotype was sampled from a man aged 18 to 30 with Graves' ophthalmopathy. This chain connects TRBV7-6 to TRBJ2-1; 10 bases align to TRBD2. Sequencing was performed on blood. Here the CDR3 DNA reads TGTGCCAGCAGCAGAGAAGGACTAGCGGATACAATGGGGCAGTTCTTC. It is translated as CASSREGLADTMGQFF.